The sequence of this T cell receptor (beta chain) was determined in a study of OX40 agonist ivuxolimab in advanced cancers. Remarks on this clone: As yet, its antigen is unknown.

Overall study results and limits: More expanded clones were seen, on average, in CD8+ T cells than in CD4+.

Trimming cost V 4 bases and J 4 bases, with 19 bases left between them. CDR3 length equals 16 residues. Germline assignment: CDR1 MGHRA and CDR2 YSYEKL. The method was immunoSEQ multiplex PCR; TCRdb's version includes in-frame clones alone and lacks a portion of them. This table has 70,000 or so clones, roughly 82% appearing once. Source: CD4+ or CD8+ T cells sorted from blood, taken in a trial of the OX40 agonist ivuxolimab. V and J are TRBV4-1 and TRBJ1-1; D gene ambiguous. The TCR sequence derives from an adult with an advanced solid tumor such as melanoma, head and neck, liver or kidney cancer. The CDR3 loop is CASSLQGFTEFTEAFF. The CDR3 nucleotides are TGCGCCAGCAGCCTCCAAGGGTTCACGGAATTCACTGAAGCTTTCTTT.